The entry below gives a single T cell receptor beta chain sequence along with its context. The CDR3 contains 16 residues. Germline trimming cut 1 base from V and 2 bases from J; bases unmatched to any gene: 6. Germline V gene data show CDR1 as LGHNA and CDR2 as YNFKEQ. The sample comes from a study of shared clonotypes between healthy human individuals. The material for each subset, its genomic DNA, was split evenly across several immunoSEQ plates. The repertoire was sequenced with immunoSEQ multiplex PCR; TCRdb's copy has only in-frame clones and lacks some. Of 2 million to 2.5 million clones detected, under 95% appear once; the ten largest clones hold around 0.38%. HIV-negative, healthy adults without recent acute infections or vaccinations were the donors. From CD4+ cells came CD45RA+ naive and CD45RA-negative memory subsets.

Sequenced input: naive CD4+ T cells from PBMCs. The subset here: CD45RA+ positively selected. This sequence joins TRBV4-2 and TRBJ2-7, with 9 bases fitting TRBD2. This TCR came from a man between 18 and 29 years old in good health. Some clones in this sample may be carry-over from other donors' samples. The CDR3 reads CASSQAPSGAPYEQYF. The CDR3 DNA reads TGTGCCAGCAGCCAAGCGCCTAGCGGGGCCCCCTACGAGCAGTACTTC.